Below, 9 T cell receptor beta chains from the same sample are listed, as sequenced in a study of blood T cell repertoires in COVID-19. Libraries were prepared by immunoSEQ multiplex PCR; TCRdb keeps only in-frame clonotypes and omits some of them. The data hold a few hundred thousand clones, with 85% observed a single time. Source material: peripheral blood. The source of these receptors is a man in his forties or fifties with active or convalescent COVID-19.

The chain couples TRBV7-2 to TRBJ1-1, with TRBD1 identical over 7 bases. This CDR3 spans 13 amino acids. The germline V gene has CDR1 SGHTA and CDR2 FQGNSA. The J segment lost 7 bases and the V segment lost 0 bases, leaving 2 bases of the junction unmatched. The DNA for the CDR3 is TGTGCCAGCAGCTTAGCCACAGGGGTTGAAGCTTTCTTT. The encoded protein is CASSLATGVEAFF.

V is TRBV10-1 and J is TRBJ2-1; unclear D gene. V was cut by 6 bases and J by 8 bases, with 11 bases left in between. The length of the CDR3 is 12 residues. Germline loops: CDR1 WNHNN, CDR2 SYGVQD (reference sequence). CDR3 region: CASRTRGHEQFF. The DNA of the CDR3 is TGCGCCAGCAGAACGAGAGGTCATGAGCAGTTCTTC.

The chain employs TRBV2 and TRBJ2-7; possible D gene TRBD1, 6 bases. Per germline, CDR1 SNHLY and CDR2 FYNNEI. Trimming removed 7 bases at V and 2 bases at J, with 18 bases between. The CDR3 runs 15 residues. CDR3 in amino acids: CASNWGRGVPYEQYF. The CDR3 region has the DNA TGTGCCAGCAATTGGGGCAGGGGTGTCCCCTACGAGCAGTACTTC.

This rearrangement joins TRBV15 to TRBJ1-6; D gene uncertain. The CDR3 length is 15 residues. The V end lost 2 bases, the J end lost 5 bases, and 10 bases lay between the germline ends. Germline lookup yields CDR1 LNHNV and CDR2 YYDKDF (reference sequence). DNA for the CDR3: TGTGCCACCAGCAGAAGGCAGCGTAATAATTCACCCCTCCACTTT. It encodes CATSRRQRNNSPLHF. Complete variable domain (other parts from reference TRBV15 and TRBJ1-6): DAMVIQNPRYQVTQFGKPVTLSCSQTLNHNVMYWYQQKSSQAPKLLFHYYDKDFNNEADTPDNFQSRRPNTSFCFLDIRSPGLGDTAMYLCATSRRQRNNSPLHFGNGTRLTVT.

A single count supports this clone. This chain links TRBV3-1 (or the pseudogene TRBV3-2) with TRBJ1-1; no definite D call. Germline V gene data show CDR1 as LGHDT and CDR2 as YNNKEL (reference sequence). The CDR3 runs to 14 residues. Trimming cost V 4 bases and J 4 bases, with 13 bases left between them. The CDR3 region is CASSPRREFTEAFF. In nucleotides, the CDR3 is TGTGCCAGCAGCCCCCGACGGGAGTTCACTGAAGCTTTCTTT.

The genes are TRBV5-4 and TRBJ2-2, with 9 bases fitting TRBD2. The germline V gene encodes CDR1 SGHNT and CDR2 YYREEE (reference sequence). V gave up 1 base and J gave up 6 bases; unmatched junction bases: 7. The CDR3 consists of 16 residues. The CDR3: CASSLPAGGSSGELFF. Here the CDR3 DNA reads TGTGCCAGCAGCTTGCCGGCGGGAGGGAGTTCCGGGGAGCTGTTTTTT.

CDR3 nucleotide sequence: TGTGCCAGCAGCCAAGGGGGTTCACAGGGAAGGTATGGCTACACCTTC. Amino acid sequence: CASSQGGSQGRYGYTF. The J gene is TRBJ1-2, the V gene TRBV3-1 (or the pseudogene TRBV3-2); a weak D match, TRBD1 (6 bases). The germline V gene has CDR1 LGHDT and CDR2 YNNKEL (reference sequence). Trimming took 1 base from V and 5 from J, leaving 17 bases between them. CDR3 length: 16 amino acids.

In this sample, this clone turned up once. The V gene is TRBV14, the J gene TRBJ2-3; weak D call: TRBD1 (6 bases). V was shortened by 2 bases and J by 5 bases, with 8 bases between the two germline ends. CDR3 size: 13 residues. Germline-derived CDR1 and CDR2 are SGHDN and FVKESK. This CDR3 reads CASSQQQGDTQYF. As DNA, the CDR3 is TGTGCCAGCAGCCAACAACAGGGAGATACGCAGTATTTT.

The chain links TRBV5-1 to TRBJ2-5; the match to TRBD2 covers 9 bases. J lost 4 bases, V lost 7 bases, and 8 bases had no gene match. The CDR3 has 14 residues. Germline loops: CDR1 SGHRS, CDR2 YFSETQ. CDR3 coding DNA: TGCGCCAGCGGGACGACTAGCGGCATAGAGACCCAGTACTTC. Its translation: CASGTTSGIETQYF.